This TCR beta chain stems from a study of blood T cell repertoires in COVID-19. Profiled with immunoSEQ multiplex PCR; TCRdb holds only in-frame clones, not every one. Of around 60,000 clones listed, roughly 84% are singletons. The CDR3 is 15 residues long. Losses at the gene ends were 0 bases for V and 7 bases for J; bases not matched to a gene: 7. Germline-derived CDR1 and CDR2 are SGHRS and YFSETQ. The chain carries TRBV5-1 and TRBJ1-1; 9 bases match TRBD1. The specimen was peripheral blood. The TCR sequence derives from a woman aged 60-75 years with acute or convalescent COVID-19. The CDR3 loop reads CASSLGNPGQGEAFF. CDR3 bases: TGCGCCAGCAGCTTGGGGAACCCGGGACAGGGTGAAGCTTTCTTT.